These 21 T cell receptor beta chains were sequenced from one sample in a study of T cell responses to AZD1222 COVID-19 vaccine. Profiling relied on immunoSEQ multiplex PCR, and the TCRdb table lists in-frame clones only, not all of them. The data hold 90,000 to 120,000 clones, with around 90% observed a single time. Sequencing used peripheral blood, obtained on day 0 of AZD1222 vaccination. These receptors were taken from an adult in good health.

CDR3 DNA: TGTGCCAGCAGCTCCACCGGGGAGCTGTTTTTT. As protein: CASSSTGELFF. V usage is TRBV5-6 and J usage is TRBJ2-2; D is undetermined. Trimming took off 3 bases at V and 4 bases at J, with 1 base between the two ends. CDR1 and CDR2 from the germline V gene are SGHDT and YYEEEE. The CDR3 is 11 residues long.

This clone has just a few counts. The chain combines TRBV3-1 (or the pseudogene TRBV3-2) with TRBJ1-5; TRBD1 matches at 11 bases. Germline lookup yields CDR1 LGHDT and CDR2 YNNKEL (reference sequence). The CDR3 extends over 15 amino acids. V gave up 6 bases and J gave up 6 bases; unmatched junction bases: 7. Here the CDR3 reads CASSLGTGGFQPQHF. The CDR3 DNA reads TGTGCCAGCAGTCTGGGGACAGGGGGTTTTCAGCCCCAGCATTTT.

This chain joins TRBV5-6 and TRBJ1-3; 7 nucleotides agree with TRBD1. The germline gives CDR1 SGHDT, CDR2 YYEEEE. The CDR3 runs to 11 residues. V dropped 6 bases and J dropped 16; count of bases not matched to a gene: 10. CDR3 sequence: CASTRGTVMYF. CDR3 nucleotides: TGTGCCAGCACTCGGGGGACAGTCATGTATTTT.

V is TRBV6-7 and J is TRBJ2-3; 7 bases are a match to TRBD2. TRBV6-7 is assigned to the ORF class and has an uncertain function. The CDR3 sequence is 17 residues long. J was trimmed by 5 bases and V by 2 bases; bases with no gene match: 13. The chain's CDR3 is CASSYPSLREYVDTQYF. CDR3 sequence (DNA): TGTGCCAGCAGTTACCCGTCCCTGCGGGAGTATGTAGATACGCAGTATTTT.

This chain connects TRBV7-2 to TRBJ2-1, with 9 nucleotides matching TRBD2. Germline V gene sequence: CDR1 SGHTA, CDR2 FQGNSA. There are 18 residues in the CDR3. J lost 5 bases, V lost 1 base, and 12 bases had no gene match. Here the CDR3 reads CASSLGPLGSGRDNEQFF. In nucleotides, the CDR3 is TGTGCCAGCAGCTTAGGGCCCCTGGGTAGCGGGAGAGACAATGAGCAGTTCTTC.

This chain joins TRBV6-2 or TRBV6-3 and TRBJ1-6; D is unclear. This CDR3 region has 14 residues. V was shortened by 3 bases and J by 5 bases, with 8 bases between the two germline ends. CDR1 is MNHEY and CDR2 is SVGEGT in the germline V gene. This chain's CDR3 is CASSYQANNSPLHF. DNA of the CDR3: TGTGCCAGCAGTTATCAAGCGAATAATTCACCCCTCCACTTT.

The J gene is TRBJ2-5, the V gene TRBV4-3; D tentatively reads TRBD1 or TRBD2 (6 bases each). The CDR3 sequence is 13 residues long. The V end was cut by 1 base, the J end by 7 bases, with 10 bases between. Germline V gives CDR1 LGHNA, CDR2 YSLEER. The CDR3 nucleotides read TGCGCCAGCAGCCAAGGCGAGGGGGGGACCCAGTACTTC. The encoded protein is CASSQGEGGTQYF.

The CDR3 region is CASSLRGQGSTEAFF. DNA for the CDR3: TGTGCCAGCAGCTTAAGGGGGCAGGGGTCCACTGAAGCTTTCTTT. V usage is TRBV7-3 and J usage is TRBJ1-1; possible D gene TRBD1, 6 bases. This CDR3 spans 15 amino acids. Germline-derived CDR1 and CDR2 are SGHTA and FQGTGA. V dropped 1 base and J dropped 4 bases, with 13 bases sitting between them.

The CDR3 region is CASRTYDRGNQPQHF. CDR3 nucleotides: TGTGCCAGCAGGACCTACGACAGGGGCAATCAGCCCCAGCATTTT. The chain recombines TRBV2 with TRBJ1-5, with 7 bases identical to TRBD1. The CDR3 spans 15 residues. Per the germline V gene, CDR1 is SNHLY and CDR2 is FYNNEI. V was pared by 6 bases and J by 2 bases, with 7 bases of the junction left unmatched.

The chain has TRBV18 and TRBJ2-7; D perhaps matches TRBD1 (5 bases). In germline, CDR1 is KGHSH, CDR2 LQKENI. Trimming pared 0 bases from V and 3 bases from J, leaving 15 bases between. The CDR3 length is 16 residues. The CDR3 DNA is TGTGCCAGCTCACCACCAGGGGCCTTTTCGGACTACGAGCAGTACTTC. Its protein is CASSPPGAFSDYEQYF. The complete variable domain, with remaining parts taken from reference TRBV18 and TRBJ2-7, reads NAGVMQNPRHLVRRRGQEARLRCSPMKGHSHVYWYRQLPEEGLKFMVYLQKENIIDESGMPKERFSAEFPKEGPSILRIQQVVRGDSAAYFCASSPPGAFSDYEQYFGPGTRLTVT.

CDR3 sequence (DNA): TGTGCCAGCAGCTCGGGACAGGTTGGCTACACCTTC. Protein sequence: CASSSGQVGYTF. The chain recombines TRBV7-9 with TRBJ1-2; 8 bases are a match to TRBD1. The CDR3 is 12 amino acids. V trimming: 4 bases; J trimming: 7 bases; junction bases outside the gene matches: 2. Germline-derived CDR1 and CDR2 are SEHNR and FQNEAQ (reference sequence).

The V call is TRBV30, the J call TRBJ1-3; D gene uncertain. Germline assignment: CDR1 GTSNPN and CDR2 SVGIG (reference sequence). V shed 4 bases and J shed 0 bases, with 10 bases lying between them. The CDR3 has 14 residues. The DNA of the CDR3 is TGTGCCTGGATATATCCGAACTCTGGAAACACCATATATTTT. Translation gives CAWIYPNSGNTIYF.

The V and J genes are TRBV6-4 and TRBJ2-3; 13 positions match TRBD2. The junction had 4 bases not matched to a gene; V was cut back by 3 bases and J by 4 bases. Germline CDR1 reads MRHNA; CDR2 reads SNTAGT. The CDR3 has 16 amino acids. The DNA of the CDR3 is TGTGCCAGCAGTGAAACTAGCGGGAGGGCCTCAGATACGCAGTATTTT. Its translation is CASSETSGRASDTQYF.

The chain combines TRBV18 with TRBJ1-1; possible D gene TRBD1, 5 bases. The CDR3 contains 14 residues. V was trimmed by 3 bases and J by 0 bases, leaving 8 bases between them. Germline values: CDR1 KGHSH, CDR2 LQKENI. CDR3 sequence: CASSPAGVNTEAFF. CDR3 in DNA: TGTGCCAGCTCACCCGCGGGGGTGAACACTGAAGCTTTCTTT.

The rearrangement uses TRBV11-1 and TRBJ1-6, with D unresolved. The CDR3 has 14 amino acids. The germline CDR1 and CDR2 sequences are SGHAT and FQDESV (reference sequence). V dropped 7 bases and J dropped 0 bases, with 7 bases sitting between them. The CDR3 region is CASTLGSYNSPLHF. The CDR3 nucleotides are TGTGCCAGCACCCTGGGCTCCTATAATTCACCCCTCCACTTT.

This sequence joins TRBV6-5 and TRBJ2-3; 7 nucleotides line up with TRBD2. The CDR3 length is 16 residues. V gave up 1 base and J gave up 0 bases; unmatched junction bases: 4. The V gene's germline CDR1 is MNHEY and CDR2 SVGAGI. CDR3 bases: TGTGCCAGCAGTTACTTCGGCGGGGGTAGCACAGATACGCAGTATTTT. Translating it yields CASSYFGGGSTDTQYF.

The V call is TRBV11-2, the J call TRBJ2-1, with D perhaps assigned TRBD1 or TRBD2 (6 bases each). Trimming removed 5 bases at V and 6 bases at J, with 14 bases between. Germline CDR1 reads SGHAT; CDR2 reads FQNNGV. The CDR3 totals 14 residues. CDR3 bases: TGTGCCAGCAGCGGGGGGCGGAGCCTCAATGAGCAGTTCTTC. This translates into CASSGGRSLNEQFF.

This chain links TRBV18 with TRBJ2-3, with 9 bases identical to TRBD1. J gave up 4 bases and V 3 bases, and 5 bases lay outside the gene matches. Germline CDR1 is KGHSH and CDR2 is LQKENI. The CDR3 is 15 residues long. This CDR3 is CASSPGQGGPDTQYF. The CDR3 DNA is TGTGCCAGCTCACCGGGACAGGGTGGCCCAGATACGCAGTATTTT.

The gene calls are TRBV9 and TRBJ2-1, with 10 bases that match TRBD2. The germline V gene has CDR1 SGDLS and CDR2 YYNGEE. CDR3 size: 16 residues. After removal of 3 bases from V and 7 bases from J, the junction contained 10 bases not matched to a gene. CDR3 sequence (DNA): TGTGCCAGCAGCGCCCCGGGGACTAGCGTGGGGAATGAGCAGTTCTTC. Translation: CASSAPGTSVGNEQFF.

This clone turned up a few times. This chain uses TRBV25-1 with TRBJ1-6; the D is unclear. The V gene's germline CDR1 is MGHDK and CDR2 SYGVNS. Trimming removed 3 bases from V and 9 bases from J, with 12 bases in between. The CDR3 is made up of 14 amino acids. CDR3 bases: TGTGCCAGCAGTGATACGAAGTCCCCTTCACCCCTCCACTTT. It codes for CASSDTKSPSPLHF. The variable domain in full, with the rest retrieved from reference TRBV25-1 and TRBJ1-6, is EADIYQTPRYLVIGTGKKITLECSQTMGHDKMYWYQQDPGMELHLIHYSYGVNSTEKGDLSSESTVSRIRTEHFPLTLESARPSHTSQYLCASSDTKSPSPLHFGNGTRLTVT.

The rearrangement joins TRBV25-1 to TRBJ2-7, with no clear D. Between the trimmed V and J ends, which lost 0 bases and 3 bases, there was a span of 3 bases. Germline V lookup: CDR1 MGHDK, CDR2 SYGVNS. The CDR3 sequence is 12 residues long. The CDR3 nucleotides are TGTGCCAGCAGTGAATACAGCTACGAGCAGTACTTC. Amino acids: CASSEYSYEQYF.